Listed below are T cell receptor beta chains from one sample, sequenced in a study of cytomegalovirus exposure and HLA in healthy donors. Data came from immunoSEQ multiplex PCR; TCRdb stores just in-frame clones and leaves some out. Among around 140,000 clones, about three quarters were seen once, and the ten largest hold around 1.5%. Input material: PBMCs. The receptors stem from a woman aged 18-35 years in good health and CMV-seronegative. Each CDR3 is given with its conserved first and last residue. A D gene is named only where the DNA matches it firmly. Clone size is stated in some rows and not others, as once, few, many or a class when expanded.

>.|14|TRBJ2-5|once|TRBV15
CATKVVGGQETQYF
TGTGCCACTAAGGTGGTGGGGGGCCAAGAGACCCAGTACTTC
>.|14|TRBJ2-2|.|TRBV19
CASSIKGRGGELFF
TGTGCCAGTAGTATTAAGGGTCGGGGCGGGGAGCTGTTTTTT
>TRBD2|21|TRBJ2-1|.|TRBV7-6
CASSLRRSGSSGRAVYNEQFF
TGTGCCAGCAGCTTAAGACGGTCGGGCAGCAGCGGGAGAGCGGTCTACAATGAGCAGTTCTTC
>TRBD1|17|TRBJ2-1|.|TRBV15
CATSRRRTGTTYNEQFF
TGTGCCACCAGCAGACGAAGGACAGGGACGACCTACAATGAGCAGTTCTTC
>TRBD2|14|TRBJ2-7|.|TRBV7-9
CASSITSGYSEQYF
TGTGCCAGCAGCATCACTAGCGGGTACTCGGAGCAGTACTTC
>TRBD1|16|TRBJ2-1|.|TRBV5-1
CASSIVPGDRGNEQFF
TGCGCCAGCAGCATAGTTCCCGGGGACAGAGGGAATGAGCAGTTCTTC
>.|13|TRBJ1-5|few|TRBV2
CASSGQGNQPQHF
TGTGCCAGCAGTGGACAGGGCAATCAGCCCCAGCATTTT
>.|15|TRBJ1-4|.|TRBV4-1
CASSTVGGRGEKLFF
TGCGCCAGCAGCACAGTGGGGGGGCGAGGGGAAAAACTGTTTTTT
>TRBD1|14|TRBJ1-2|once|TRBV30
CAWRWTGEDHGYTF
TGTGCCTGGAGGTGGACAGGGGAAGATCATGGCTACACCTTC
>.|14|TRBJ1-1|.|TRBV4-1
CASSHQGVNTEAFF
TGCGCCAGCAGCCACCAAGGGGTGAACACTGAAGCTTTCTTT
>.|14|TRBJ2-4|.|TRBV5-1
CASSLSAGQNIQYF
TGCGCCAGCAGCTTGTCGGCAGGGCAAAACATTCAGTACTTC
>TRBD1|15|TRBJ1-5|.|TRBV5-6
CASSLRQGGNQPQHF
TGTGCCAGCAGCTTAAGACAGGGAGGTAATCAGCCCCAGCATTTT
>TRBD2|14|TRBJ2-7|once|TRBV18
CASSPTSGPYEQYF
TGTGCCAGCTCACCCACTAGCGGACCCTATGAGCAGTACTTC
>TRBD1|13|TRBJ1-5|.|TRBV19
CASNSDRGQPQHF
TGTGCCAGTAACTCGGACAGGGGCCAGCCCCAGCATTTT
>.|17|TRBJ1-5|.|TRBV30
CAWSVSSGVYSNQPQHF
TGTGCCTGGAGTGTATCCAGCGGAGTGTATAGCAATCAGCCCCAGCATTTT
>TRBD1|13|TRBJ2-7|.|TRBV13
CASRQGFLGEQYF
TGTGCCAGCCGACAGGGATTCTTGGGCGAGCAGTACTTC
>TRBD1|19|TRBJ1-2|few|TRBV5-4
CASSLSRGIRSTGVYGYTF
TGTGCCAGCAGCTTGAGTCGTGGGATCCGGTCCACAGGGGTTTATGGCTACACCTTC
>.|14|TRBJ1-2|.|TRBV2
CASSINAGVGGYTF
TGTGCCAGCAGTATAAACGCAGGGGTCGGTGGCTACACCTTC
>.|15|TRBJ1-3|.|TRBV5-1
CASSPGLLSGNTIYF
TGCGCCAGCAGCCCAGGACTTCTCTCTGGAAACACCATATATTTT
>.|14|TRBJ2-1|.|TRBV27
CASSFSDRSGEQFF
TGTGCCAGCAGTTTTTCGGACAGATCGGGTGAGCAGTTCTTC
>TRBD2|15|TRBJ2-7|.|TRBV7-9
CASSDLAGGGREQYF
TGTGCCAGCAGCGACCTAGCGGGAGGGGGTCGGGAGCAGTACTTC
>.|13|TRBJ2-2|.|TRBV5-1
CASSWRGAGELFF
TGCGCCAGCAGCTGGAGGGGAGCCGGGGAGCTGTTTTTT
>TRBD1|15|TRBJ2-7|.|TRBV4-1
CATAAIQGKVYEQYF
TGCGCCACCGCCGCTATACAGGGGAAAGTCTACGAGCAGTACTTC
>TRBD2|15|TRBJ2-1|few|TRBV11-3
CASSLSGRVSNEQFF
TGTGCCAGCAGCCTTAGCGGGAGGGTCTCCAATGAGCAGTTCTTC
>.|12|TRBJ1-2|.|TRBV6-5
CASSYFGDGYTF
TGTGCCAGCAGTTACTTCGGAGATGGCTACACCTTC
>TRBD2|20|TRBJ2-3|few|TRBV30
CAWSHGGASGRVPSTDTQYF
TGTGCCTGGAGTCATGGGGGAGCTAGCGGGAGGGTCCCGTCCACAGATACGCAGTATTTT
>.|17|TRBJ2-7|.|TRBV7-8
CASSLLTPGPRGLEQYF
TGTGCCAGCAGCTTACTGACTCCGGGCCCTAGAGGGCTCGAGCAGTACTTC
>TRBD2|15|TRBJ2-1|.|TRBV5-4
CASSSASGLYNEQFF
TGTGCCAGCAGCTCCGCTAGCGGGCTGTACAATGAGCAGTTCTTC
>.|16|TRBJ2-1|.|TRBV7-9
CASSLGVQGASGEQFF
TGTGCCAGCAGCTTAGGGGTTCAGGGGGCTAGCGGTGAGCAGTTCTTC
>.|15|TRBJ2-2|.|TRBV7-8
CASSPEGANTGELFF
TGTGCCAGCAGCCCAGAAGGGGCGAACACCGGGGAGCTGTTTTTT
>.|13|TRBJ2-1|few|TRBV10-1
CASSESASHEQFF
TGCGCCAGCAGTGAGTCTGCTAGCCATGAGCAGTTCTTC
>TRBD1|15|TRBJ1-4|.|TRBV6-5
CASSDRQGQGEKLFF
TGTGCCAGCAGCGACCGACAGGGGCAGGGTGAAAAACTGTTTTTT
>TRBD1|15|TRBJ1-4|.|TRBV28
CASSPPGTANEKLFF
TGTGCCAGCAGTCCCCCCGGGACAGCAAATGAAAAACTGTTTTTT
>TRBD1|13|TRBJ1-2|few|TRBV5-1
CASSSTGDEGYTF
TGCGCCAGCAGCTCAACAGGGGACGAGGGCTACACCTTC
>.|15|TRBJ2-2|.|TRBV7-9
CASSLRLSGTGELFF
TGTGCCAGCAGCTTACGACTTTCGGGCACCGGGGAGCTGTTTTTT
>.|14|TRBJ1-2|.|TRBV6-1
CASSVRLANYGYTF
TGTGCCAGCAGTGTAAGATTAGCTAACTATGGCTACACCTTC
>.|13|TRBJ1-1|.|TRBV5-4
CASSLERVTEAFF
TGTGCCAGCAGCTTGGAACGAGTCACTGAAGCTTTCTTT
>.|13|TRBJ2-2|.|TRBV6-5
CASSLTPYGELFF
TGTGCCAGCAGCCTTACCCCCTACGGGGAGCTGTTTTTT
>.|14|TRBJ1-1|.|TRBV19
CASSISATPKEAFF
TGTGCCAGTAGTATTAGCGCCACCCCGAAGGAAGCTTTCTTT
>TRBD2|14|TRBJ2-7|.|TRBV6-5
CASSSGTSGNEQYF
TGTGCCAGCAGTTCCGGGACTAGCGGGAACGAGCAGTACTTC
>TRBD1|15|TRBJ1-4|.|TRBV28
CASSLRWDRLEKLFF
TGTGCCAGCAGTTTGCGGTGGGACAGACTCGAAAAACTGTTTTTT
>.|15|TRBJ1-1|.|TRBV7-9
CASSLSDGINTEAFF
TGTGCCAGCAGCCTGAGCGACGGTATAAACACTGAAGCTTTCTTT
>.|16|TRBJ1-5|.|TRBV19
CASSIAEVYSNQPQHF
TGTGCCAGTAGTATAGCAGAGGTTTATAGCAATCAGCCCCAGCATTTT
>TRBD1|15|TRBJ1-2|few|TRBV5-5
CASSPGQGASYGYTF
TGTGCCAGCAGCCCTGGACAGGGGGCCTCCTATGGCTACACCTTC
>.|14|TRBJ2-5|once|TRBV9
CASSVGTRQETQYF
TGTGCCAGCAGCGTTGGAACCAGGCAAGAGACCCAGTACTTC